This entry lists 24 T cell receptor beta chains sequenced from one sample in a study of blood T cell repertoires in COVID-19. Using immunoSEQ multiplex PCR, the repertoire was profiled, and TCRdb retains in-frame clones only, with some absent. The sample includes a few hundred thousand clones, roughly 90% of them seen just once. The sequenced material came from peripheral blood. The source of these receptors is a man aged 18 to 30 who had recovered from COVID-19.

This clone has a single count. The rearrangement uses TRBV19 and TRBJ1-1; D possibly corresponds to TRBD1 (5 bases). Per the germline V gene, CDR1 is LNHDA and CDR2 is SQIVND (reference sequence). This CDR3 spans 12 amino acids. Between the trimmed V and J ends, which lost 6 bases and 5 bases, there was a span of 10 bases. The CDR3 sequence: CASRVGGTEAFF. CDR3 coding DNA: TGTGCCAGTAGGGTGGGGGGGACTGAAGCTTTCTTT.

The chain joins TRBV5-1 to TRBJ1-1; possible D gene TRBD1, 5 bases. Trimming removed 0 bases from V and 10 bases from J, with 13 bases in between. Germline assignment: CDR1 SGHRS and CDR2 YFSETQ. This CDR3 is 13 amino acids long. The CDR3 DNA sequence: TGCGCCAGCAGCTTGGCAGGACAAAGGGGAGCTTTCTTT. Its translation is CASSLAGQRGAFF.

V is TRBV4-1 and J is TRBJ2-1; 7 bases match TRBD2. The J segment lost 7 bases and the V segment lost 7 bases, leaving 10 bases of the junction unmatched. Germline V gene lookup returns CDR1 MGHRA and CDR2 YSYEKL. This CDR3 spans 14 amino acids. CDR3 region: CASKPSGNGNEQFF. As DNA, the CDR3 is TGCGCCAGCAAGCCTAGCGGAAATGGAAATGAGCAGTTCTTC.

V gene TRBV4-3 combines with J gene TRBJ1-1; 9 bases agree with TRBD1. CDR1 is LGHNA and CDR2 is YSLEER in the germline V gene. This CDR3 has 16 residues. With V trimmed by 2 bases and J by 3 bases, 7 bases remained unmatched. The CDR3 sequence is CASSQKTGGLDTEAFF. The CDR3 DNA reads as TGCGCCAGCAGCCAAAAGACAGGGGGGTTGGACACTGAAGCTTTCTTT.

This clone was detected only a few times. The chain carries TRBV5-6 and TRBJ2-2; the D gene is possibly TRBD1 (6 bases). Germline CDR1 is SGHDT and CDR2 is YYEEEE. The CDR3 contains 15 residues. Trimming left V 0 bases short and J 5 bases short, with 11 bases between. Here the CDR3 reads CASSLGGRSTGELFF. In nucleotides, the CDR3 is TGTGCCAGCAGCTTGGGGGGGCGAAGTACCGGGGAGCTGTTTTTT.

The chain links TRBV6-2 or TRBV6-3 to TRBJ1-2; D gene ambiguous. The germline V gene has CDR1 MNHEY and CDR2 SVGEGT. This CDR3 has 13 amino acids. Trimming shortened V by 2 bases and J by 8 bases, and 12 bases separated the two germline ends. The CDR3 loop reads CASSYEASKGYTF. The DNA for the CDR3 is TGTGCCAGCAGTTACGAGGCCTCCAAAGGCTACACCTTC.

This chain joins TRBV5-1 and TRBJ2-1; TRBD2 matches at 8 bases. The CDR3 length is 15 residues. V dropped 7 bases and J dropped 4; count of bases not matched to a gene: 10. Germline loops: CDR1 SGHRS, CDR2 YFSETQ. In DNA form, the CDR3 reads TGCGCCAGCTCCCTAGGGACTAGAGATTACAATGAGCAGTTCTTC. Protein product: CASSLGTRDYNEQFF.

The CDR3 region is CASSGRQGSNYGYTF. The CDR3 DNA reads as TGTGCCAGCAGCGGAAGACAGGGGTCCAACTATGGCTACACCTTC. The chain employs TRBV7-2 and TRBJ1-2; TRBD1 matches 8 bases. The CDR3 length is 15 residues. The V segment lost 5 bases and the J segment 2 bases; nucleotides outside the gene matches: 7. Germline V CDR1 and CDR2: SGHTA, FQGNSA.

The V call is TRBV14, the J call TRBJ2-1; maybe TRBD2 (5 bases). Trimming took 0 bases from V and 9 from J, leaving 9 bases between them. The germline gives CDR1 SGHDN, CDR2 FVKESK. The CDR3 totals 13 residues. The DNA of the CDR3 is TGTGCCAGCAGCCAAGATCGGGGAAGTGAGCAGTTCTTC. The encoded protein is CASSQDRGSEQFF.

This clone came up a few times. The chain couples TRBV11-2 to TRBJ2-1, with TRBD2 identical over 12 bases. The CDR3 totals 15 residues. Germline-derived CDR1 and CDR2 are SGHAT and FQNNGV. V shed 5 bases and J 4 bases; nucleotides not matched to a gene: 3. Written as DNA, the CDR3 is TGTGCCAGCAGCCAAGGACTAGCGGGGTACAATGAGCAGTTCTTC. The encoded protein is CASSQGLAGYNEQFF.

This chain links TRBV2 with TRBJ2-3, with D possibly TRBD1 on 5 matching bases. V was clipped by 5 bases and J by 6 bases, with 12 bases between them. CDR3 length equals 13 residues. Germline lookup yields CDR1 SNHLY and CDR2 FYNNEI. CDR3 sequence reads: CASSLREEDTQYF. The DNA of the CDR3 is TGTGCCAGCAGTCTCAGGGAAGAGGATACGCAGTATTTT.

The chain recombines TRBV25-1 with TRBJ2-7; possibly TRBD1 for D (6 bases). Trimming cost V 2 bases and J 0 bases, with 11 bases left between them. This CDR3 contains 15 residues. CDR1 is MGHDK and CDR2 is SYGVNS in the germline V gene. The CDR3 bases are TGTGCCAGCAGTGAAGTAACAGGGCCCTCCTACGAGCAGTACTTC. Protein sequence: CASSEVTGPSYEQYF.

The J gene is TRBJ2-1, the V gene TRBV14; 7 bases are shared with TRBD1. V gave up 2 bases and J gave up 12 bases; unmatched junction bases: 4. Germline V lookup: CDR1 SGHDN, CDR2 FVKESK. The CDR3 extends over 12 amino acids. This CDR3 reads CASSQTGEGQFF. For the CDR3, the DNA is TGTGCCAGCAGCCAAACAGGGGAAGGGCAGTTCTTC.

This chain joins TRBV5-1 and TRBJ2-1; 12 positions agree with TRBD2. This CDR3 has 13 amino acids. CDR1 is SGHRS, CDR2 YFSETQ, per germline. J gave up 10 bases and V 4 bases, and 3 bases lay outside the gene matches. The DNA for the CDR3 is TGCGCCAGCAGCCCTACTAGCGGGAGGGAGCAGTTCTTC. Residues: CASSPTSGREQFF.

This clone was seen only a few times. This rearrangement joins TRBV29-1 to TRBJ2-7, with TRBD1 matching 8 bases. Germline V gene sequence: CDR1 SQVTM, CDR2 ANQGSEA. This CDR3 region has 13 residues. V lost 4 bases to trimming and J lost 7 bases; unmatched junction nucleotides: 9. In DNA form, the CDR3 reads TGCAGCGTTGGGGGACAGGCCCCTCTGGAGCAGTACTTC. Encoded protein: CSVGGQAPLEQYF.

The gene calls are TRBV6-1 and TRBJ2-5, with a weak D call TRBD1 (5 bases). The CDR3 has 14 amino acids. The ends were cut back, 2 bases at V and 8 bases at J, with 15 bases in the middle. Germline values: CDR1 MNHNS, CDR2 SASEGT. DNA of the CDR3: TGTGCCAGCAGTGAATACAGGCCCCTCGGAACCCAGTACTTC. Its protein product is CASSEYRPLGTQYF.

The rearrangement uses TRBV27 and TRBJ1-4, with 7 bases lining up with TRBD1. Germline trimming cut 4 bases from V and 0 bases from J; bases unmatched to any gene: 11. From germline, CDR1 is MNHEY and CDR2 SMNVEV (reference sequence). The CDR3 is 18 residues long. The CDR3, as DNA: TGTGCCAGCAGTTCCCAAGACAGGGTACCTACAACTAATGAAAAACTGTTTTTT. Translating gives CASSSQDRVPTTNEKLFF.

Only one count was recorded for this clone. CDR3 protein: CASSPHPGQTYEQYF. DNA of the CDR3: TGTGCCAGCAGCCCCCACCCCGGACAGACCTACGAGCAGTACTTC. The gene calls are TRBV9 and TRBJ2-7, with TRBD1 as a possible D gene (6 bases). Germline V CDR1 and CDR2: SGDLS, YYNGEE. Trimming stripped 4 bases from V and 2 bases from J, with 16 bases between. This CDR3 contains 15 residues.

This chain joins TRBV3-1 (or the pseudogene TRBV3-2) and TRBJ2-1, with TRBD2 matching 11 bases. Germline V gene data show CDR1 as LGHDT and CDR2 as YNNKEL (reference sequence). The CDR3 consists of 15 residues. Germline trimming cut 4 bases from V and 9 bases from J; bases unmatched to any gene: 8. CDR3 amino acids: CASSPLAGEDGEQFF. The CDR3 region has the DNA TGTGCCAGCAGCCCACTAGCGGGAGAGGACGGTGAGCAGTTCTTC.

V is TRBV19 and J is TRBJ1-2, with no clear D. V was clipped by 5 bases and J by 6 bases, with 16 bases between them. CDR3 length: 14 residues. The germline V gene encodes CDR1 LNHDA and CDR2 SQIVND (reference sequence). CDR3 sequence: CASSGERDGDGYTF. CDR3 nucleotides: TGTGCCAGTAGTGGTGAGAGGGATGGGGATGGCTACACCTTC.

The genes are TRBV19 and TRBJ2-7, with TRBD1 matching 7 bases. V shed 2 bases, J shed 6 bases, and the junction held 7 bases outside the gene matches. Germline CDR1 and CDR2: LNHDA and SQIVND (reference sequence). The CDR3 sequence is 14 residues long. The CDR3, as DNA: TGTGCCAGTAGTATAAACAGGGGCGGAGGCGAGCAGTACTTC. This codes for CASSINRGGGEQYF.

This clone has a single count. The genes are TRBV6-5 and TRBJ2-5; 7 positions match TRBD1. Trimming cost V 6 bases and J 2 bases; bases outside gene matches: 9. CDR1 and CDR2 from the germline V gene are MNHEY and SVGAGI. The CDR3 loop spans 15 amino acids. The CDR3 here is CASRRQGIPQETQYF. The CDR3 DNA reads as TGTGCCAGCAGGCGACAGGGAATACCTCAAGAGACCCAGTACTTC.

This clone came up a few times. The chain joins TRBV19 to TRBJ2-1; 9 nucleotides align to TRBD1. The CDR3 spans 14 residues. J gave up 7 bases and V 5 bases, and 6 bases lay outside the gene matches. Germline V lookup: CDR1 LNHDA, CDR2 SQIVND (reference sequence). For the CDR3, the DNA is TGTGCCAGTAGTCCCGGGACAGGGTGGAATGAGCAGTTCTTC. It specifies CASSPGTGWNEQFF.

Worth noting for this clone: In the same sample, other DNA sequences code for this CDR3. This sequence joins TRBV7-2 and TRBJ1-1, with 8 bases aligning to TRBD1. J gave up 5 bases and V 4 bases, and 6 bases lay outside the gene matches. There are 14 residues in the CDR3. Germline V CDR1 and CDR2: SGHTA, FQGNSA. Here the CDR3 reads CASSSDRGETEAFF. CDR3 bases: TGTGCCAGCAGCTCTGACAGGGGAGAAACTGAAGCTTTCTTT.